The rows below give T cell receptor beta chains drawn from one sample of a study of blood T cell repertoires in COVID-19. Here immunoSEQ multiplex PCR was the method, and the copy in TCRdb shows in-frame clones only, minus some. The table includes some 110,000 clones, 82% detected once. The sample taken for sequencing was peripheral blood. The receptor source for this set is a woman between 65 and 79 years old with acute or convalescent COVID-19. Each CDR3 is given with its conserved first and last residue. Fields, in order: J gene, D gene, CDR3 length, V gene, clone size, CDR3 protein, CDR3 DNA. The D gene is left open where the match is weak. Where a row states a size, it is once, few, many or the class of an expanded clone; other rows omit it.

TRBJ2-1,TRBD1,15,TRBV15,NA,CATSRRDRAGNEQFF,TGTGCCACCAGCCGACGGGACAGGGCTGGGAATGAGCAGTTCTTC
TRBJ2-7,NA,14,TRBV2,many,CASSEAYRVHEQYF,TGTGCCAGCAGTGAAGCCTACAGGGTCCACGAGCAGTACTTC
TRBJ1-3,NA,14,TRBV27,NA,CASSIHRSGNTIYF,TGTGCCAGCAGTATACACCGCTCTGGAAACACCATATATTTT
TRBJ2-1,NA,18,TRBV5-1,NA,CASSFIPQGHTAYNEQFF,TGCGCCAGCAGCTTCATTCCACAGGGCCATACCGCGTACAATGAGCAGTTCTTC
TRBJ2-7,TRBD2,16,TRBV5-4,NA,CASSWGGVVGGYEQYF,TGTGCCAGCAGCTGGGGGGGGGTTGTTGGAGGCTACGAGCAGTACTTC
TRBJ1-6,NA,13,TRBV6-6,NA,CASRLLRDSPLHF,TGTGCCAGCAGACTTCTCCGGGATTCACCCCTCCACTTT
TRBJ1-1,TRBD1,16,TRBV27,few,CASSTNSGQGAGDAFF,TGTGCCAGCAGTACGAACTCGGGACAGGGGGCAGGAGATGCTTTCTTT
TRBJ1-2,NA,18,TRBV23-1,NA,CASSQSPSMRSRYYGYTF,TGCGCCAGCAGTCAGTCCCCCTCAATGAGGTCTCGATACTATGGCTACACCTTC
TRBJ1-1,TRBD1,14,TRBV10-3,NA,CATRGRQENTEAFF,TGTGCCACCAGGGGGAGGCAGGAGAACACTGAAGCTTTCTTT
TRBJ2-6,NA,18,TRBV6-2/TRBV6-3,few,CASSPLRGSYPGANVLTF,TGTGCCAGCAGCCCTCTCCGGGGATCCTACCCCGGGGCCAACGTCCTGACTTTC
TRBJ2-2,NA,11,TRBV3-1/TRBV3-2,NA,CASSLTGELFF,TGTGCCAGCAGCCTAACCGGGGAGCTGTTTTTT
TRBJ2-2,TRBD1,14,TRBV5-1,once,CASSQDRAGGELFF,TGCGCCAGCAGCCAGGACAGGGCCGGCGGGGAGCTGTTTTTT
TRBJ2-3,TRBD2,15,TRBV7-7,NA,CASSRGTSRTDTQYF,TGTGCCAGCAGCCGAGGGACTAGTAGGACAGATACGCAGTATTTT
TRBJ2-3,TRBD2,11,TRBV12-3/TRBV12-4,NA,CASRREGTQYF,TGTGCCAGCAGACGGGAGGGTACGCAGTATTTT
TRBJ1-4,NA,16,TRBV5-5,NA,CASSTNPTATNEKLFF,TGTGCCAGCAGCACCAATCCGACAGCAACTAATGAAAAACTGTTTTTT
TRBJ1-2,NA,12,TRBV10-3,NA,CAISPGYYGYTF,TGTGCCATCAGCCCAGGGTACTATGGCTACACCTTC
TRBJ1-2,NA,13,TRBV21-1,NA,CASSHRGGRKYTF,TGTGCCAGCAGCCACCGCGGGGGCCGTAAGTACACCTTC
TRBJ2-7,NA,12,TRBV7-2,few,CASSTDYYEQYF,TGTGCCAGCAGCACGGACTACTACGAGCAGTACTTC
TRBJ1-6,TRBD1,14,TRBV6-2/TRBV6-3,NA,CASSYSGGNSPLHF,TGTGCCAGCAGTTACTCAGGGGGCAATTCACCCCTCCACTTT
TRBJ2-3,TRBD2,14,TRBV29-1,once,CSVWTSGGGDTQYF,TGCAGCGTTTGGACTAGCGGGGGTGGAGATACGCAGTATTTT
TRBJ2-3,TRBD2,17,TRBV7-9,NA,CASSLGTSGSSTDTQYF,TGTGCCAGCAGCTTGGGGACTAGCGGATCTAGCACAGATACGCAGTATTTT
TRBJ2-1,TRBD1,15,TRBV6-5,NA,CASSFDGTGPNEQFF,TGTGCCAGCAGTTTCGACGGGACAGGGCCCAATGAGCAGTTCTTC
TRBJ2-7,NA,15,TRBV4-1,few,CASSQAGGSSGEQYF,TGCGCCAGCAGCCAAGCTGGGGGCTCTTCCGGGGAGCAGTACTTC
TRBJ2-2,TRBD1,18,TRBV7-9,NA,CASSLSNKGTGVSGELFF,TGTGCCAGCAGCTTATCCAATAAGGGGACAGGGGTATCGGGGGAGCTGTTTTTT
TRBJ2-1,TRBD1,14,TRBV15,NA,CATSGQEQYNEQFF,TGTGCCACCAGTGGACAGGAGCAATACAATGAGCAGTTCTTC
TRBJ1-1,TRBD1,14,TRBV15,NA,CATSGDRGGTEAFF,TGTGCCACCAGCGGGGACAGGGGTGGCACTGAAGCTTTCTTT
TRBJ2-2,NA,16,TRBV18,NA,CASSPQQGRGTGELFF,TGTGCCAGCTCACCACAACAGGGAAGGGGCACCGGGGAGCTGTTTTTT
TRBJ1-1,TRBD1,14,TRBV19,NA,CASSRTGRNTEAFF,TGTGCCAGTAGTAGGACAGGCCGGAACACTGAAGCTTTCTTT
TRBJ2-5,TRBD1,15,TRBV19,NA,CASSIGTGAQETQYF,TGTGCCAGTAGTATCGGGACAGGTGCCCAAGAGACCCAGTACTTC
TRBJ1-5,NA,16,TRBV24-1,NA,CATSDLLGGGNQPQHF,TGTGCCACCAGTGATTTGTTGGGGGGGGGAAATCAGCCCCAGCATTTT
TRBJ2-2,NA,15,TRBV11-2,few,CASSLGGLLAGELFF,TGTGCCAGCAGCTTAGGGGGACTGCTGGCCGGGGAGCTGTTTTTT